This passage covers 2 T cell receptor beta chains from one sample sequenced in a study of blood T cell repertoires in COVID-19. Libraries were prepared by immunoSEQ multiplex PCR; TCRdb keeps only in-frame clonotypes and omits some of them. The sample shows roughly 260,000 clones, over 80% of them seen only once. Sequenced sample: PBMCs or T cells enriched from blood (not recorded which). These receptors all come from a woman in her twenties or thirties with acute COVID-19.

The V and J genes are TRBV6-5 and TRBJ1-5, with D unresolved. The CDR3 loop spans 11 amino acids. The V end was cut by 4 bases, the J end by 5 bases, with 3 bases between. Germline V gene sequence: CDR1 MNHEY, CDR2 SVGAGI. The DNA for the CDR3 is TGTGCCAGCAGTTCCGATCAGCCCCAGCATTTT. This encodes CASSSDQPQHF.

This clone was seen once. This chain links TRBV24-1 with TRBJ1-5; 7 bases match TRBD1. V gave up 0 bases and J gave up 0 bases; unmatched junction bases: 16. Germline V CDR1 and CDR2: KGHDR, SFDVKD. The CDR3 is 21 amino acids. The CDR3 DNA follows: TGTGCCACCAGTGATTTGCCATTTAGGGGCCCTACAGGGGTTAGCAATCAGCCCCAGCATTTT. Translating gives CATSDLPFRGPTGVSNQPQHF.